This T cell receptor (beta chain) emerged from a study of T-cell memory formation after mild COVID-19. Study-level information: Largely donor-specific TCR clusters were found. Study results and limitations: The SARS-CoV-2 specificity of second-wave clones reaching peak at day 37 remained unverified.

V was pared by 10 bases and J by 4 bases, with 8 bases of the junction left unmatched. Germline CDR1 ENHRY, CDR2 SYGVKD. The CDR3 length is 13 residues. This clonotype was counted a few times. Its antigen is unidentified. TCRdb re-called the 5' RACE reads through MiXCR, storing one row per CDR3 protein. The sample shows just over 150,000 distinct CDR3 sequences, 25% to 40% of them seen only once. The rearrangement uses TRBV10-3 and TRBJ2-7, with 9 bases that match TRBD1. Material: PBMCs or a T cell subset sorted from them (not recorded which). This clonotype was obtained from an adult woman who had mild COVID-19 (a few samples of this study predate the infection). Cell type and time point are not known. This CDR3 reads CATRTGDRYEQYF. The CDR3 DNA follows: TGTGCCACTCGGACAGGGGACCGTTACGAGCAGTACTTC.